This TCR beta chain came from a study of blood T cells in healthy people across ages. Looked up from germline, CDR1 is GTSNPN and CDR2 is SVGIG (reference sequence). Trimming stripped 6 bases from V and 3 bases from J, with 12 bases between. The CDR3 length is 12 residues. This clonotype showed up just a few times. It was with a sample-barcoded 5' primer and a J-beta primer mix that a second PCR of roughly 7 to 12 cycles was run. Every cDNA molecule bore a tag from a template-switch adaptor containing 12 random nucleotides. TCRdb reanalysed the 5' RACE reads using MiXCR and keeps one entry per CDR3 protein. The profile covers fewer than 600,000 distinct CDR3 sequences, with approximately 26% appearing a single time and 3% to 4% taken by the ten largest. The same sample was also studied in work on T cells of mothers and their children.

The chain joins TRBV30 to TRBJ2-7; the D gene is possibly TRBD1 (6 bases). The receptor was isolated from a boy between 2 and 10 years old in good health. The material sequenced was blood. Here the CDR3 reads CACLGGNYEQYF. For the CDR3, the DNA is TGTGCCTGCCTAGGGGGAAACTACGAGCAGTACTTC. Based on the CDR3 plus reference TRBV30 and TRBJ2-7, the full variable domain is SQTIHQWPATLVQPVGSPLSLECTVEGTSNPNLYWYRQAAGRGLQLLFYSVGIGQISSEVPQNLSASRPQDRQFILSSKKLLLSDSGFYLCACLGGNYEQYFGPGTRLTVT.